This TCR beta chain originates from a study of cytomegalovirus exposure and HLA in healthy donors. PCR used 60 Vbeta primers and 13 Jbeta primers. Repertoires were generated with immunoSEQ multiplex PCR, while TCRdb's copy carries only in-frame clones and drops some. The table lists around 200,000 clones, 77% of them singletons. Study outcomes and limitations: Common viral pathogens were later found to be apparently linked to several of the most significant clusters. The authors later found HLA-associated TCR beta chains more clonally expanded than equally common others.

Regarding this clone: What it recognizes is unknown.

The sequenced sample consisted of PBMCs. This sequence originates from a woman aged 55-70 years in good health and CMV-seropositive.

The CDR3 here is CASSLFLAGTQETQYF. DNA for the CDR3: TGCGCCAGCAGCTTGTTCCTAGCGGGGACTCAAGAGACCCAGTACTTC. The rearrangement links TRBV5-1 to TRBJ2-5; 9 bases align to TRBD2. This CDR3 is 16 amino acids long. After removal of 1 base from V and 2 bases from J, the junction contained 6 bases not matched to a gene. The V gene's germline CDR1 is SGHRS and CDR2 YFSETQ.